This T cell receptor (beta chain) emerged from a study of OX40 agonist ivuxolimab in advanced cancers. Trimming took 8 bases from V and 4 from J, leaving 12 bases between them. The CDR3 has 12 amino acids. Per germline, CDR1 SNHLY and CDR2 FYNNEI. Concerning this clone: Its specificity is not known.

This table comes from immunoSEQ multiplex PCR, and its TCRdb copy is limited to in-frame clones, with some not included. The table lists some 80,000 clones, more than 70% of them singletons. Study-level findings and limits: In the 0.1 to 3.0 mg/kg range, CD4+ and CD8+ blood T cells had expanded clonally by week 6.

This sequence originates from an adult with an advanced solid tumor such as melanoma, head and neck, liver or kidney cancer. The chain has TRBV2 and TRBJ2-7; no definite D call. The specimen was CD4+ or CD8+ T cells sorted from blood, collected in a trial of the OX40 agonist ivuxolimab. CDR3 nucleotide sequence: TGTGCCAGCGGCAGGTCTGGATACGAGCAGTACTTC. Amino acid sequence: CASGRSGYEQYF.